One and the same sample provided the 32 T cell receptor beta chains below, sequenced in a study of T-cell memory formation after mild COVID-19. TCRdb recomputed calls from the 5' RACE reads with MiXCR, one row per CDR3 protein. The table has hundreds of thousands of distinct CDR3 sequences, 25% seen once. Sequencing input: PBMCs or a T cell subset sorted from them (not recorded which). These receptors all come from an adult woman who had mild COVID-19 (a few samples of this study predate the infection). Cell type and time point are not known.

This clonotype came up a few times. The chain uses TRBV5-5 and TRBJ2-4; weak D call: TRBD1 (5 bases). V was cut by 2 bases and J by 0 bases, with 12 bases left in between. Germline values: CDR1 SGHKS, CDR2 YYEKEE (reference sequence). This CDR3 spans 16 amino acids. The CDR3 here is CASSFFQGIAKNIQYF. The CDR3 DNA reads TGTGCCAGCAGCTTTTTCCAGGGTATAGCCAAAAACATTCAGTACTTC.

The rearrangement joins TRBV20-1 to TRBJ1-1, with D possibly matching TRBD1 (6 bases). Germline V gene lookup returns CDR1 DFQATT and CDR2 SNEGSKA (reference sequence). This CDR3 comprises 13 residues. V was trimmed by 6 bases and J by 3 bases, leaving 14 bases between them. The CDR3 DNA sequence: TGCAGTGCGAAAGAGGGGGTATACACTGAAGCTTTCTTT. The encoded protein is CSAKEGVYTEAFF.

J is TRBJ2-3 and V is TRBV20-1; D may be TRBD2 (5 bases). Trimming took off 6 bases at V and 0 bases at J, with 16 bases between the two ends. This CDR3 has 15 amino acids. The V gene's germline CDR1 is DFQATT and CDR2 SNEGSKA (reference sequence). CDR3 nucleotides: TGCAGTGCCGAGGGCTCACGCCTGAGCACAGATACGCAGTATTTT. It codes for CSAEGSRLSTDTQYF.

This chain links TRBV4-2 with TRBJ2-3; 8 positions agree with TRBD1. CDR3 length: 14 amino acids. J gave up 6 bases and V 4 bases, and 6 bases lay outside the gene matches. In germline, CDR1 is LGHNA, CDR2 YNFKEQ. CDR3 nucleotides: TGTGCCAGCAGCCTTAAATGGACAGGGGATACGCAGTATTTT. Amino acids: CASSLKWTGDTQYF.

There are a few counts of this clonotype. The conserved phenylalanine or tryptophan normally closing the CDR3 is absent here, so this likely arose from a read error. It is unclear where the CDR3 begins or ends on the DNA, so no DNA is shown, and the CDR3 is as TCRdb lists it. The chain combines TRBV27 with TRBJ1-2; TRBD1 is taken as the D call from the table, unchecked against the DNA. Per germline, CDR1 MNHEY and CDR2 SMNVEV (reference sequence). Including both end residues, the CDR3 is 12 amino acids long. The chain's CDR3 is CASSPRSNAPRL.

This clonotype has only a few counts. The chain carries TRBV7-8 and TRBJ2-7; 11 bases are shared with TRBD1. The CDR3 is made up of 14 amino acids. CDR1 SGHVS and CDR2 FQNEAQ come from the germline V gene. The V segment lost 7 bases and the J segment 2 bases; nucleotides outside the gene matches: 4. The DNA for the CDR3 is TGTGCCAGCACAAAGGGACAGGGGGCCTACGAGCAGTACTTC. This gives the protein CASTKGQGAYEQYF.

This clonotype appeared a few times. This chain uses TRBV12-3 or TRBV12-4 with TRBJ2-7, with D possibly being TRBD2 (6 bases). This CDR3 region has 13 residues. The V end was cut by 4 bases, the J end by 4 bases, with 11 bases between. The CDR3 loop is CASSWRAVYEQYF. The CDR3 bases are TGTGCCAGCAGTTGGAGGGCTGTGTACGAGCAGTACTTC.

The J gene is TRBJ2-2, the V gene TRBV7-9, with unresolved D. CDR1 and CDR2 from the germline V gene are SEHNR and FQNEAQ (reference sequence). The CDR3 runs to 17 residues. The V gene lost 3 bases and the J gene lost 1 base, with 15 bases spanning the gap. The CDR3 protein is CASSFIAAYKNTGELFF. As DNA, the CDR3 is TGTGCCAGCAGCTTTATTGCGGCATATAAGAACACCGGGGAGCTGTTTTTT.

This chain connects TRBV24-1 to TRBJ2-1, with 13 bases aligning to TRBD2. With 4 bases clipped from V and 6 bases from J, the junction kept 5 bases outside the gene matches. The CDR3 contains 16 residues. Germline V gives CDR1 KGHDR, CDR2 SFDVKD. In nucleotides, the CDR3 is TGTGCCACCAGTGAACCATGGACTAGCGGGAGCAATGAGCAGTTCTTC. Its protein is CATSEPWTSGSNEQFF.

The chain has TRBV10-3 and TRBJ2-2, with D perhaps matching TRBD1 (6 bases). Trimming took off 8 bases at V and 2 bases at J, with 9 bases between the two ends. This CDR3 has 13 residues. Germline CDR1 ENHRY, CDR2 SYGVKD. The CDR3, as DNA: TGTGCCATCCGGGACACTAACACCGGGGAGCTGTTTTTT. Its protein is CAIRDTNTGELFF.

This clonotype was seen a few times. The V and J genes are TRBV4-1 and TRBJ2-7; TRBD2 is a possible D gene (6 bases). CDR3 length: 14 residues. V lost 1 base, J lost 3 bases, and 10 bases lay in between. The germline gives CDR1 MGHRA, CDR2 YSYEKL. The CDR3 coding sequence is TGCGCCAGCAGCCAAGGACTAGTTGTCTACGAGCAGTACTTC. As protein: CASSQGLVVYEQYF.

The chain carries TRBV7-9 and TRBJ2-7; D might be TRBD2 (6 bases). The germline V gene encodes CDR1 SEHNR and CDR2 FQNEAQ (reference sequence). V shed 5 bases and J shed 10 bases, with 18 bases lying between them. The CDR3 has 13 amino acids. CDR3 nucleotides: TGTGCCAGCAGCCCGCGGGACCCCCTCCCTCAGTACTTC. Its protein product is CASSPRDPLPQYF.

Only a few counts were recorded for this clonotype. The genes are TRBV25-1 and TRBJ2-7; the match to TRBD1 covers 10 bases. J was trimmed by 4 bases and V by 3 bases; bases with no gene match: 9. Germline CDR1 MGHDK, CDR2 SYGVNS. The CDR3 has 16 residues. The CDR3 sequence: CASSEGSGQGLYEQYF. In DNA form, the CDR3 reads TGTGCCAGCAGTGAGGGGTCGGGACAGGGGCTGTACGAGCAGTACTTC.

The chain employs TRBV30 and TRBJ2-2, with 7 nucleotides matching TRBD1. Germline CDR1 is GTSNPN and CDR2 is SVGIG (reference sequence). With 4 bases clipped from V and 8 bases from J, the junction kept 10 bases outside the gene matches. This CDR3 region has 14 residues. The CDR3: CAWTGQAKSGELFF. The DNA for the CDR3 is TGTGCCTGGACCGGACAGGCTAAATCGGGGGAGCTGTTTTTT.

This clonotype was seen a handful of times. The chain is built from TRBV11-2 and TRBJ2-6; TRBD2 might be the D (6 bases). With 0 bases removed from V and 0 bases from J, the gap between germline ends came to 12 bases. Germline V CDR1 and CDR2: SGHAT, FQNNGV. The CDR3 is 18 amino acids. The CDR3 protein is CASSLDTRGVSGANVLTF. Written as DNA, the CDR3 is TGTGCCAGCAGCTTAGATACGCGGGGTGTCTCTGGGGCCAACGTCCTGACTTTC.

This rearrangement joins TRBV12-3 or TRBV12-4 to TRBJ2-7; possibly TRBD2 for D (6 bases). V lost 4 bases to trimming and J lost 3 bases, with 16 bases between them. The CDR3 covers 15 residues. CDR3 in DNA: TGTGCCAGCAGTTCCCTAGCGAGAAACTACTACGAGCAGTACTTC. This gives the protein CASSSLARNYYEQYF.

As to this clonotype: One junction end disagrees with the germline gene, perhaps due to a read error. The V gene is TRBV11-2, the J gene TRBJ1-2; D possibly corresponds to TRBD1 (6 bases). The germline V gene has CDR1 SGHAT and CDR2 FQNNGV. The CDR3 spans 16 residues. The CDR3 coding sequence is TGTGCCAGCAGCTTGGACAGTTGGAATTCTAACGATGGCTACACCTTC. Translating gives CASSLDSWNSNDGYTF. The whole variable domain, remainder taken from reference TRBV11-2 and TRBJ1-2, is EAGVAQSPRYKIIEKRQSVAFWCNPISGHATLYWYQQILGQGPKLLIQFQNNGVVDDSQLPKDRFSAERLKGVDSTLKIQPAKLEDSAVYLCASSLDSWNSNDGYTFGSGTRLTVV.

The chain couples TRBV7-3 to TRBJ2-2; 8 bases are a match to TRBD2. The CDR3 consists of 16 residues. Germline V gives CDR1 SGHTA, CDR2 FQGTGA. Unmatched junction bases numbered 2, after V lost 2 bases and J lost 0 bases. The CDR3 coding sequence is TGTGCCAGCAGCTTAGCGGGAGGAACGAACACCGGGGAGCTGTTTTTT. The encoded protein is CASSLAGGTNTGELFF.

The rearrangement links TRBV18 to TRBJ2-7; D uncertain. The CDR3 loop spans 12 amino acids. The germline gives CDR1 KGHSH, CDR2 LQKENI. Trimming removed 5 bases at V and 2 bases at J, with 7 bases between. The CDR3 bases are TGTGCCAGCTCAACCGAGGCCTACGAGCAGTACTTC. Its translation: CASSTEAYEQYF.

In this sample, this clonotype turned up many times. The chain is built from TRBV5-1 and TRBJ1-2; TRBD1 is a possible D gene (6 bases). Germline V lookup: CDR1 SGHRS, CDR2 YFSETQ. The V end was cut by 0 bases, the J end by 4 bases, with 13 bases between. CDR3 length: 15 residues. CDR3 residues: CASSLGTEFLYGYTF. In DNA, the CDR3 is TGCGCCAGCAGCTTGGGGACAGAGTTCCTCTATGGCTACACCTTC.

The chain employs TRBV7-3 and TRBJ2-3; TRBD1 might be the D (6 bases). Germline V gives CDR1 SGHTA, CDR2 FQGTGA. CDR3 size: 14 residues. V was cut by 3 bases and J by 3 bases, with 10 bases left in between. CDR3 region: CASSFRGQTDTQYF. CDR3 nucleotide sequence: TGTGCCAGCAGCTTCCGCGGACAGACAGATACGCAGTATTTT.

The chain recombines TRBV29-1 with TRBJ1-1, with D maybe TRBD1 (5 bases). Trimming removed 6 bases at V and 2 bases at J, with 13 bases between. Germline V gene data show CDR1 as SQVTM and CDR2 as ANQGSEA. This CDR3 is built from 13 residues. The CDR3 region is CSVSQTANTEAFF. CDR3 bases: TGCAGCGTAAGTCAGACAGCTAACACTGAAGCTTTCTTT.

This clonotype was counted a few times. This chain connects TRBV4-1 to TRBJ2-6; D is unclear. CDR1 and CDR2 (germline): MGHRA, YSYEKL. The CDR3 totals 13 residues. Between the trimmed V and J ends, which lost 8 bases and 3 bases, there was a span of 8 bases. The CDR3 nucleotides are TGCGCCAGCGGGAAGAGTGGGGCCAACGTCCTGACTTTC. It translates to CASGKSGANVLTF.

The chain employs TRBV7-9 and TRBJ2-3; the D gene could be TRBD1 or TRBD2 (5 bases each). V was clipped by 5 bases and J by 4 bases, with 19 bases between them. The CDR3 has 16 amino acids. CDR1 and CDR2 from the germline V gene are SEHNR and FQNEAQ (reference sequence). CDR3 sequence: CASSPGWQGESDTQYF. In DNA, the CDR3 is TGTGCCAGCAGCCCGGGATGGCAGGGCGAATCAGATACGCAGTATTTT. Variable domain in full (rest from reference TRBV7-9 and TRBJ2-3): DTGVSQNPRHKITKRGQNVTFRCDPISEHNRLYWYRQTLGQGPEFLTYFQNEAQLEKSRLLSDRFSAERPKGSFSTLEIQRTEQGDSAMYLCASSPGWQGESDTQYFGPGTRLTVL.

This chain connects TRBV9 to TRBJ2-7, with D perhaps assigned TRBD1 or TRBD2 (5 bases each). V lost 3 bases to trimming and J lost 5 bases, with 12 bases between them. The CDR3 spans 13 residues. Germline assignment: CDR1 SGDLS and CDR2 YYNGEE. The CDR3 protein is CASSARTGHEQYF. The DNA for the CDR3 is TGTGCCAGCAGCGCCCGGACGGGACACGAGCAGTACTTC. The variable domain in full, completed from reference TRBV9 and TRBJ2-7, reads DSGVTQTPKHLITATGQRVTLRCSPRSGDLSVYWYQQSLDQGLQFLIQYYNGEERAKGNILERFSAQQFPDLHSELNLSSLELGDSALYFCASSARTGHEQYFGPGTRLTVT.

This clonotype was detected a few times. The chain has TRBV18 and TRBJ1-5; no clear D. Trimming stripped 2 bases from V and 0 bases from J, with 8 bases between. This CDR3 has 15 residues. The germline CDR1 and CDR2 sequences are KGHSH and LQKENI. CDR3 amino acids: CASSPGRHSNQPQHF. The CDR3 DNA follows: TGTGCCAGCTCACCAGGACGCCATAGCAATCAGCCCCAGCATTTT. The full variable domain, rest sourced from reference TRBV18 and TRBJ1-5, is NAGVMQNPRHLVRRRGQEARLRCSPMKGHSHVYWYRQLPEEGLKFMVYLQKENIIDESGMPKERFSAEFPKEGPSILRIQQVVRGDSAAYFCASSPGRHSNQPQHFGDGTRLSIL.

The rearrangement links TRBV7-9 to TRBJ2-7, with D unclear. Germline lookup yields CDR1 SEHNR and CDR2 FQNEAQ (reference sequence). The ends were cut back, 4 bases at V and 7 bases at J, with 11 bases in the middle. The CDR3 is 12 amino acids. CDR3 nucleotides: TGTGCCAGCAGCTCCCATCTGGGGGAGCAGTACTTC. It encodes CASSSHLGEQYF.

The V gene is TRBV6-2 or TRBV6-3, the J gene TRBJ1-5; D is perhaps TRBD1 (5 bases). Trimming shortened V by 4 bases and J by 7 bases, and 20 bases separated the two germline ends. This CDR3 has 16 residues. The germline V gene encodes CDR1 MNHEY and CDR2 SVGEGT. CDR3 residues: CASSFEGNSVLQPQHF. Here the CDR3 DNA reads TGTGCCAGCAGTTTCGAGGGGAATTCGGTTTTACAGCCCCAGCATTTT.

In this sample, this clonotype turned up a few times. This rearrangement joins TRBV5-1 to TRBJ2-7, with TRBD1 matching 7 bases. Looked up from germline, CDR1 is SGHRS and CDR2 is YFSETQ. This CDR3 is 13 amino acids long. V lost 4 bases to trimming and J lost 6 bases; unmatched junction nucleotides: 7. CDR3 bases: TGCGCCAGCAGCCGGGACAGTGGTCTCGAGCAGTACTTC. Translating it yields CASSRDSGLEQYF.

CDR3 in DNA: TGCGCCAGCAGCTCGATCACGGGGGGAACTGAAGCTTTCTTT. Encoded protein: CASSSITGGTEAFF. The chain employs TRBV5-1 and TRBJ1-1, with D perhaps matching TRBD1 (5 bases). CDR3 length equals 14 residues. V was trimmed by 3 bases and J by 5 bases, leaving 14 bases between them. Looked up from germline, CDR1 is SGHRS and CDR2 is YFSETQ.

As for this clonotype: One junction end disagrees with the germline gene, perhaps due to a read error. The J gene is TRBJ1-2, the V gene TRBV27; D may be TRBD1 (5 bases). The CDR3 contains 13 residues. Germline values: CDR1 MNHEY, CDR2 SMNVEV (reference sequence). Here the CDR3 DNA reads TGTGCCAGCAGAAAAATCTCAGGGAATGGCTGCACCTTC. This sequence encodes CASRKISGNGCTF.

This clonotype was found a few times. The rearrangement links TRBV7-2 to TRBJ2-5; D gene uncertain. The CDR3 extends over 13 amino acids. V was cut by 2 bases and J by 5 bases, with 9 bases left in between. CDR1 is SGHTA, CDR2 FQGNSA, per germline. The CDR3 sequence is CASSLLAGETQYF. The CDR3, as DNA: TGTGCCAGCAGCTTATTGGCCGGGGAGACCCAGTACTTC. The entire variable domain, with the rest obtained from reference TRBV7-2 and TRBJ2-5, is as follows: GAGVSQSPSNKVTEKGKDVELRCDPISGHTALYWYRQSLGQGLEFLIYFQGNSAPDKSGLPSDRFSAERTGGSVSTLTIQRTQQEDSAVYLCASSLLAGETQYFGPGTRLLVL.